This entry is about one T cell receptor (beta chain). This sample is part of a study of blood T cell repertoires in COVID-19. Background on the study: Some COVID-19 samples were acute and others convalescent; all came from the United States, Italy and Spain. PBMCs, B-cell-depleted T cells, or T cells provided the cDNA or gDNA that made up the material.

In the original workflow: Counts of nucleated cells, estimated from reference gene primer amplification, were obtained. The protocol was immunoSEQ multiplex PCR, while the TCRdb copy is restricted to in-frame clones and leaves out a portion. That table supplies the V and J calls and clone size; D and trimming were determined from the DNA. The sample contains about 300,000 clones, more than 85% of which appear only once. CDR1 is MGHDK and CDR2 is SYGVNS in the germline V gene. Trimming took 3 bases from V and 8 from J, leaving 16 bases between them. This CDR3 spans 15 amino acids. The material sequenced was peripheral blood. The chain joins TRBV25-1 to TRBJ1-4; a weak D match, TRBD1 (5 bases). This TCR was recovered from a man in his sixties or seventies with acute or convalescent COVID-19. The CDR3 region has the DNA TGTGCCAGCAGTGACCCGAGAGGGGCGGGGGAAAAACTGTTTTTT. Its translation is CASSDPRGAGEKLFF.